A selection of T cell receptor beta chains follows, all from one sample in a study of T-cell reconstitution after alpha-beta-depleted transplantation in children. TCRdb reanalysed the PCR reads using MiXCR and keeps one entry per CDR3 protein. In the table there are approximately 490,000 distinct CDR3 sequences, more than 9% of which are singletons. The source was PBMCs, collected before TCRalphabeta/CD19-depleted stem cell transplant. These TCRs come from a child aged 2-9 years with inherited bone marrow failure, due to receive a stem cell transplant. The CDR3 runs from the conserved cysteine through the conserved F or W. Each record gives: J gene, clone size, V gene, CDR3 length, D gene, CDR3 protein, CDR3 DNA. A D gene is named only where the DNA matches it firmly. Where a row states a size, it is once, few, many or the class of an expanded clone; other rows omit it.

j_gene: TRBJ2-3; abundance: many; v_gene: TRBV20-1; len: 11; d_gene: .; CDR3aa: CSARNQDTQYF; CDR3nt: TGCAGTGCTAGAAACCAGGATACGCAGTATTTT
j_gene: TRBJ2-1; abundance: .; v_gene: TRBV2; len: 12; d_gene: .; CDR3aa: CASSGGAGAPFF; CDR3nt: TGTGCCAGCAGTGGGGGGGCGGGGGCCCCCTTCTTC
j_gene: TRBJ2-7; abundance: many; v_gene: TRBV7-9; len: 16; d_gene: TRBD1; CDR3aa: CASSYPTGAGNYEQYF; CDR3nt: TGTGCCAGCAGCTACCCTACAGGGGCTGGAAATTACGAGCAGTACTTC
j_gene: TRBJ2-1; abundance: many; v_gene: TRBV15; len: 18; d_gene: .; CDR3aa: CATSRVPGASLDDSEQFF; CDR3nt: TGTGCCACCAGCAGAGTCCCCGGGGCTAGCCTCGACGATAGTGAGCAGTTCTTC
j_gene: TRBJ2-7; abundance: many; v_gene: TRBV21-1; len: 17; d_gene: .; CDR3aa: CASSKGSGTTHHQEQYF; CDR3nt: TGTGCCAGCAGCAAAGGGTCCGGGACTACTCACCACCAGGAGCAGTACTTC
j_gene: TRBJ1-2; abundance: many; v_gene: TRBV20-1; len: 11; d_gene: TRBD1; CDR3aa: CSADNRGGYTF; CDR3nt: TGCAGTGCAGATAACAGGGGTGGCTACACCTTC
j_gene: TRBJ2-7; abundance: many; v_gene: TRBV27; len: 13; d_gene: .; CDR3aa: CASRALASDEQYF; CDR3nt: TGTGCCAGCCGTGCGCTAGCCTCTGACGAGCAGTACTTC
j_gene: TRBJ2-5; abundance: many; v_gene: TRBV12-3/TRBV12-4; len: 12; d_gene: .; CDR3aa: CASSWDTETQYF; CDR3nt: TGTGCCAGCAGTTGGGACACGGAGACCCAGTACTTC
j_gene: TRBJ2-2; abundance: .; v_gene: TRBV24-1; len: 18; d_gene: TRBD2; CDR3aa: CATSDYGTSGSHTGELFF; CDR3nt: TGTGCCACCAGTGACTATGGGACTAGCGGGAGCCACACCGGGGAGCTGTTTTTT
j_gene: TRBJ2-7; abundance: many; v_gene: TRBV7-9; len: 12; d_gene: .; CDR3aa: CASSLEDYEQYF; CDR3nt: TGTGCCAGCAGCTTGGAGGACTACGAGCAGTACTTC
j_gene: TRBJ2-5; abundance: .; v_gene: TRBV7-9; len: 11; d_gene: .; CDR3aa: CASSDIGAQYF; CDR3nt: TGTGCCAGCTCGGACATAGGGGCCCAGTACTTC
j_gene: TRBJ1-2; abundance: .; v_gene: TRBV20-1; len: 12; d_gene: .; CDR3aa: CSALAQYYGYTF; CDR3nt: TGCAGTGCCCTCGCGCAGTACTATGGCTACACCTTC
j_gene: TRBJ2-2; abundance: many; v_gene: TRBV5-5; len: 14; d_gene: .; CDR3aa: CASSFMVNTGELFF; CDR3nt: TGTGCCAGCAGCTTTATGGTTAACACCGGGGAGCTGTTTTTT
j_gene: TRBJ2-7; abundance: .; v_gene: TRBV4-2; len: 16; d_gene: .; CDR3aa: CASSQQPGLGGYKQYF; CDR3nt: TGTGCCAGCAGCCAACAACCGGGACTAGGGGGCTACAAGCAGTACTTC
j_gene: TRBJ2-3; abundance: many; v_gene: TRBV24-1; len: 16; d_gene: TRBD1; CDR3aa: CATSDGTGGSTDTQYF; CDR3nt: TGTGCCACCAGTGATGGTACAGGGGGCTCCACAGATACGCAGTATTTT
j_gene: TRBJ2-7; abundance: .; v_gene: TRBV5-1; len: 14; d_gene: .; CDR3aa: CASSLDGARYEQYF; CDR3nt: TGCGCCAGCAGCTTGGATGGGGCCCGCTACGAGCAGTACTTC
j_gene: TRBJ2-2; abundance: few; v_gene: TRBV20-1; len: 12; d_gene: .; CDR3aa: CSARSETGELFF; CDR3nt: TGCAGTGCTAGGTCCGAGACCGGGGAGCTGTTTTTT